The rows below give T cell receptor beta chains drawn from one sample of a study of cytomegalovirus exposure and HLA in healthy donors. This table comes from immunoSEQ multiplex PCR, and its TCRdb copy is limited to in-frame clones, with some not included. The table includes about 150,000 clones, under 80% detected once. Sequencing was carried out using PBMCs. All receptors come from a man under 40 in good health and CMV-seronegative. CDR3s include the opening cysteine and the closing phenylalanine or tryptophan. Fields, in order: CDR3 protein, CDR3 DNA, V gene, J gene, D gene, clone size. A D gene is named only where the DNA matches it firmly. The listing skips clone size in some rows; elsewhere it reads once, few, many or a size class.

CDR3aa: CASSYGQEGTGELFF; CDR3nt: TGTGCCAGCAGTTATGGACAGGAGGGCACCGGGGAGCTGTTTTTT; v_gene: TRBV6-5; j_gene: TRBJ2-2; d_gene: .; abundance: .
CDR3aa: CAISETGMSNQPQHF; CDR3nt: TGTGCCATCAGTGAGACAGGGATGAGCAATCAGCCCCAGCATTTT; v_gene: TRBV10-3; j_gene: TRBJ1-5; d_gene: .; abundance: .
CDR3aa: CSVHVGGEKLFF; CDR3nt: TGCAGCGTTCATGTAGGGGGTGAAAAACTGTTTTTT; v_gene: TRBV29-1; j_gene: TRBJ1-4; d_gene: .; abundance: .
CDR3aa: CASSRLSGGQETQYF; CDR3nt: TGTGCCAGCAGCCGCTTAAGTGGGGGGCAAGAGACCCAGTACTTC; v_gene: TRBV5-6; j_gene: TRBJ2-5; d_gene: .; abundance: .
CDR3aa: CASSKRQGPYQPQHF; CDR3nt: TGTGCCAGCAGCAAACGACAAGGCCCCTATCAGCCCCAGCATTTT; v_gene: TRBV21-1; j_gene: TRBJ1-5; d_gene: .; abundance: .
CDR3aa: CASSPPQGEQFF; CDR3nt: TGTGCCAGTAGTCCACCACAGGGTGAGCAGTTCTTC; v_gene: TRBV19; j_gene: TRBJ2-1; d_gene: .; abundance: .
CDR3aa: CASSVTGGKSSPLHF; CDR3nt: TGTGCCAGCAGCGTGACAGGGGGTAAAAGTTCACCCCTCCACTTT; v_gene: TRBV9; j_gene: TRBJ1-6; d_gene: TRBD1; abundance: .
CDR3aa: CASSAVTGPGSPLHF; CDR3nt: TGTGCCAGCAGTGCCGTAACAGGCCCCGGTTCACCCCTCCACTTT; v_gene: TRBV25-1; j_gene: TRBJ1-6; d_gene: .; abundance: .
CDR3aa: CASSENSYEQYF; CDR3nt: TGTGCCAGCAGTGAAAACAGCTACGAGCAGTACTTC; v_gene: TRBV6-1; j_gene: TRBJ2-7; d_gene: .; abundance: once
CDR3aa: CSVWDRGYGYTF; CDR3nt: TGCAGCGTTTGGGACAGGGGCTATGGCTACACCTTC; v_gene: TRBV29-1; j_gene: TRBJ1-2; d_gene: TRBD1; abundance: few
CDR3aa: CASSIPQGTNTEAFF; CDR3nt: TGTGCCAGTAGTATCCCACAGGGCACGAACACTGAAGCTTTCTTT; v_gene: TRBV19; j_gene: TRBJ1-1; d_gene: .; abundance: .
CDR3aa: CASSLWGTPGAFF; CDR3nt: TGTGCCAGCAGTTTATGGGGCACCCCAGGGGCTTTCTTT; v_gene: TRBV28; j_gene: TRBJ1-1; d_gene: .; abundance: .
CDR3aa: CASSEPSEGEKLFF; CDR3nt: TGTGCCAGCAGTGAACCCTCTGAGGGTGAAAAACTGTTTTTT; v_gene: TRBV6-1; j_gene: TRBJ1-4; d_gene: .; abundance: .
CDR3aa: CASSSSRTASTDTQYF; CDR3nt: TGTGCCAGCAGCTCGTCCAGGACAGCTAGCACAGATACGCAGTATTTT; v_gene: TRBV5-8; j_gene: TRBJ2-3; d_gene: .; abundance: .
CDR3aa: CASSPGTAETSYEQYF; CDR3nt: TGTGCCAGCAGCCCTGGGACAGCCGAAACTTCCTACGAGCAGTACTTC; v_gene: TRBV28; j_gene: TRBJ2-7; d_gene: TRBD1; abundance: .
CDR3aa: CASSALTGGLTDTQYF; CDR3nt: TGTGCCAGCAGCGCTTTGACAGGGGGCCTTACAGATACGCAGTATTTT; v_gene: TRBV5-6; j_gene: TRBJ2-3; d_gene: TRBD1; abundance: few